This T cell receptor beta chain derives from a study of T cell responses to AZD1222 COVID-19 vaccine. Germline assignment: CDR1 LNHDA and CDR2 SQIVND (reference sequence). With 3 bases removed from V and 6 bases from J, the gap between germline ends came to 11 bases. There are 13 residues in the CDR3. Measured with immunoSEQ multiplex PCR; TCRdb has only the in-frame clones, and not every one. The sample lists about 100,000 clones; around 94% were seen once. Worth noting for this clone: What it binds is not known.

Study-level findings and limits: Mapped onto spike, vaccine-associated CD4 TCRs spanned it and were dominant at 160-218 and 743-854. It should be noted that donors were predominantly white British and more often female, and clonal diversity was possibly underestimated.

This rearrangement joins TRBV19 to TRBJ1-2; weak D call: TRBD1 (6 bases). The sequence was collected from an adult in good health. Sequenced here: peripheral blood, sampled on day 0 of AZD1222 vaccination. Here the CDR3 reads CASSMSGVHGYTF. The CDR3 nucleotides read TGTGCCAGTAGTATGTCAGGGGTCCATGGCTACACCTTC.